This TCR beta chain was profiled in a study of blood T cells in healthy people across ages. This clonotype has a count of ten or more. Then a second PCR, running about 6 to 12 cycles, was carried out with a sample-barcoded 5' primer and a J-beta primer mix. The template-switch adaptor was a 5' adaptor with 12 random nucleotides. It tagged each cDNA molecule. Each CDR3 protein is one row after TCRdb ran MiXCR on the 5' RACE reads. The sample consists of approximately 1,100,000 distinct CDR3 sequences, around 45% of them appearing once. The CDR3 runs 16 residues. With V trimmed by 5 bases and J by 2 bases, 6 bases remained unmatched.

V gene TRBV12-3 or TRBV12-4 combines with J gene TRBJ2-1; TRBD2 agrees at 10 bases. This sequence originates from a woman aged 60-75 years in good health. The sequenced sample was blood. The CDR3 reads CASSPRTSGPYNEQFF. Written as DNA, the CDR3 is TGTGCCAGCAGTCCCCGGACTAGCGGACCCTACAATGAGCAGTTCTTC.